One sample yielded the 23 T cell receptor beta chains listed below, sequenced in a study of blood T cells in healthy people across ages (dated by TCRdb to about 2015). The library relied on 5' RACE. Instrument used: Illumina HiSeq 2500. A second about 7 to 11 cycle PCR used a sample-barcoded 5' primer and a J-beta primer mix. TCRdb reprocessed the public reads (quality trimming at Q25 with fastp, clone calling with MiXCR) and kept in-frame beta chains. Every distinct CDR3 protein forms one entry, paired with its most common genes and DNA. This sample lists about 780,000 distinct CDR3 sequences; about 45% were detected once. The ten largest make up 15% to 20% of the sample. Sequenced input: blood. These receptors were obtained from a man older than 75 in good health.

The genes are TRBV7-2 and TRBJ2-6; 9 bases align to TRBD2. CDR1 SGHTA and CDR2 FQGNSA come from the germline V gene. V lost 5 bases and J lost 9; bases outside the gene matches: 11. The CDR3 runs to 16 residues. The CDR3 DNA follows: TGTGCCAGCAGCCTACGGGCGGGAGGGGAGGGCAACGTCCTGACTTTC. This sequence encodes CASSLRAGGEGNVLTF. Supplemented by reference TRBV7-2 and TRBJ2-6, the full variable domain reads GAGVSQSPSNKVTEKGKDVELRCDPISGHTALYWYRQSLGQGLEFLIYFQGNSAPDKSGLPSDRFSAERTGGSVSTLTIQRTQQEDSAVYLCASSLRAGGEGNVLTFGAGSRLTVL.

As for this clonotype: At one end the junction does not follow the germline gene, possibly because of a read error. Here the CDR3 reads CASSSRLAGATDAQYF. DNA for the CDR3: TGTGCCAGCAGCTCCCGACTAGCGGGAGCGACAGATGCGCAGTATTTT. The chain is built from TRBV7-2 and TRBJ2-3, with 12 bases fitting TRBD2. CDR1 is SGHTA and CDR2 is FQGNSA in the germline V gene. This CDR3 contains 16 residues.

The table lists this clonotype with a count of one. CDR3 loop: CASSQLPDRGLAGDTQYF. The CDR3 bases are TGCGCCAGCAGCCAACTTCCTGATAGAGGGCTAGCAGGAGATACGCAGTATTTT. The rearrangement links TRBV4-3 to TRBJ2-3, with D possibly TRBD2 on 5 matching bases. CDR1 LGHNA and CDR2 YSLEER come from the germline V gene. Trimming took 2 bases from V and 5 from J, leaving 23 bases between them. This CDR3 comprises 18 residues.

Points on this clonotype: A single base separates this from a much larger clone, so it may be a read error. The V and J genes are TRBV18 and TRBJ2-7; a weak D match, TRBD1 (6 bases). Per the germline V gene, CDR1 is KGHSH and CDR2 is LQKENI. This CDR3 has 14 residues. Trimming shortened V by 3 bases and J by 7 bases, and 16 bases separated the two germline ends. This CDR3 is CASSPRDTYNEQYF. The CDR3, as DNA: TGTGCCAGCTCACCTAGGGACACCTACAATGAGCAGTACTTC.

This rearrangement joins TRBV7-3 to TRBJ2-3; D is uncertain. Germline loops: CDR1 SGHTA, CDR2 FQGTGA. The V and J ends lost 1 base and 2 bases respectively, with 7 bases between them. The CDR3 extends over 14 amino acids. The CDR3 region is CASSLIAVTDTQYF. The CDR3 DNA sequence: TGTGCCAGCAGCTTAATCGCGGTCACAGATACGCAGTATTTT. The whole variable domain, remainder taken from reference TRBV7-3 and TRBJ2-3, is GAGVSQTPSNKVTEKGKYVELRCDPISGHTALYWYRQSLGQGPEFLIYFQGTGAADDSGLPNDRFFAVRPEGSVSTLKIQRTERGDSAVYLCASSLIAVTDTQYFGPGTRLTVL.

This clonotype was detected only a few times. The chain joins TRBV5-1 to TRBJ2-6, with D uncertain. With 4 bases removed from V and 2 bases from J, the gap between germline ends came to 10 bases. The CDR3 covers 15 residues. CDR1 SGHRS and CDR2 YFSETQ come from the germline V gene. The CDR3 nucleotides read TGCGCCAGCAGCCCCGGTAGGGCTGGGGCCAACGTCCTGACTTTC. Translation: CASSPGRAGANVLTF.

The sample holds many counts of this clonotype. The chain carries TRBV7-2 and TRBJ2-1; D call uncertain. The CDR3 contains 14 residues. The germline V gene encodes CDR1 SGHTA and CDR2 FQGNSA. The V end lost 5 bases, the J end lost 5 bases, and 13 bases lay between the germline ends. The CDR3 DNA follows: TGTGCCAGCAGCAGAATTGGCCGAGACAATGAGCAGTTCTTC. Translation: CASSRIGRDNEQFF.

The J gene is TRBJ2-3, the V gene TRBV7-3; D is tentatively TRBD1 or TRBD2 (5 bases each). V was trimmed by 5 bases and J by 5 bases, leaving 17 bases between them. Germline V gives CDR1 SGHTA, CDR2 FQGTGA. The CDR3 is made up of 15 amino acids. The chain's CDR3 is CASSRNPGAGDTQYF. CDR3 nucleotide sequence: TGTGCCAGCAGCCGAAACCCTGGGGCGGGAGATACGCAGTATTTT. The full variable domain, in which reference TRBV7-3 and TRBJ2-3 provide the parts outside the CDR3, is GAGVSQTPSNKVTEKGKYVELRCDPISGHTALYWYRQSLGQGPEFLIYFQGTGAADDSGLPNDRFFAVRPEGSVSTLKIQRTERGDSAVYLCASSRNPGAGDTQYFGPGTRLTVL.

The chain is built from TRBV20-1 and TRBJ1-2; the match to TRBD1 covers 8 bases. V lost 5 bases, J lost 8 bases, and 7 bases stayed unmatched. The germline gives CDR1 DFQATT, CDR2 SNEGSKA (reference sequence). CDR3 length: 12 residues. CDR3 in DNA: TGCAGTGCTGTGCCAGGGGGCTGGGGCTACACCTTC. It translates to CSAVPGGWGYTF.

The chain employs TRBV29-1 and TRBJ2-1; no clear D. From germline, CDR1 is SQVTM and CDR2 ANQGSEA. Trimming pared 3 bases from V and 7 bases from J, leaving 10 bases between. The CDR3 loop spans 12 amino acids. CDR3 in DNA: TGCAGCGTTGAGGCTCTTGGGAATGAGCAGTTCTTC. This gives the protein CSVEALGNEQFF.

J is TRBJ1-2 and V is TRBV12-3 or TRBV12-4, with D possibly TRBD1 on 6 matching bases. V was trimmed by 4 bases and J by 8 bases, leaving 17 bases between them. The CDR3 sequence is 14 residues long. CDR3: CASSSGALGGGYTF. The CDR3 region has the DNA TGTGCCAGCAGTTCAGGTGCACTCGGGGGCGGCTACACCTTC.

The gene calls are TRBV15 and TRBJ2-5; 12 bases agree with TRBD2. The CDR3 contains 15 residues. Trimming removed 5 bases from V and 0 bases from J; junction bases left unmatched: 1. Germline V CDR1 and CDR2: LNHNV, YYDKDF (reference sequence). This CDR3 is CATSRLAGDQETQYF. CDR3 DNA: TGTGCCACCAGCCGACTAGCGGGGGACCAAGAGACCCAGTACTTC.

The chain links TRBV10-3 to TRBJ2-4; D is perhaps TRBD1 or TRBD2 (5 bases each). The tail of the sequence fits TRBJ2-7 better, so the J call may be wrong. CDR1 and CDR2 (germline): ENHRY, SYGVKD. The length of the CDR3 is 15 residues. The DNA for the CDR3 is TGTGCCATCAGTCGAGCCGGGACGGGGACCTACGAGCAGTACTTC. Encoded protein: CAISRAGTGTYEQYF.

V is TRBV14 and J is TRBJ2-7; TRBD1 matches 7 bases. CDR1 and CDR2 from the germline V gene are SGHDN and FVKESK. CDR3 length equals 13 residues. J gave up 3 bases and V 6 bases, and 5 bases lay outside the gene matches. Written as DNA, the CDR3 is TGTGCCAGCAGATCGGACAGGAACTACGAGCAGTACTTC. It encodes CASRSDRNYEQYF.

The V call is TRBV27, the J call TRBJ2-1, with 7 bases aligning to TRBD1. Germline V lookup: CDR1 MNHEY, CDR2 SMNVEV (reference sequence). The CDR3 runs to 14 residues. J lost 6 bases, V lost 8 bases, and 10 bases had no gene match. The CDR3 DNA sequence: TGTGCCAGCGGTAGACAGGGTCTAATCAATGAGCAGTTCTTC. As protein: CASGRQGLINEQFF.

The rearrangement joins TRBV10-3 to TRBJ1-1; D not certain. The CDR3 is 14 residues long. CDR1 and CDR2 from the germline V gene are ENHRY and SYGVKD. V lost 11 bases to trimming and J lost 0 bases, with 16 bases between them. The CDR3 region is CAAENSLLNTEAFF. The CDR3 bases are TGTGCCGCAGAAAACAGCCTTCTGAACACTGAAGCTTTCTTT.

This rearrangement joins TRBV12-3 or TRBV12-4 to TRBJ2-1; 10 positions agree with TRBD2. The CDR3 spans 15 residues. After removal of 6 bases from V and 5 bases from J, the junction contained 7 bases not matched to a gene. CDR3 in amino acids: CASSPGLASHNEQFF. CDR3 bases: TGTGCCAGCAGCCCGGGACTAGCGTCCCACAATGAGCAGTTCTTC.

The chain joins TRBV7-9 to TRBJ2-5, with D hard to call. CDR3 size: 17 residues. Per the germline V gene, CDR1 is SEHNR and CDR2 is FQNEAQ (reference sequence). Trimming removed 1 base at V and 5 bases at J, with 20 bases between. Here the CDR3 DNA reads TGTGCCAGCAGCTTAGAGAGGCGGTCCCCTGGTGCGGAGACCCAGTACTTC. Protein sequence: CASSLERRSPGAETQYF.

This clonotype was found once. A much larger clone differs from this one at a single base, so this may be a read error. The chain recombines TRBV3-1 with TRBJ2-1, with a possible D match to TRBD2 (6 bases). Trimming removed 4 bases from V and 10 bases from J, with 17 bases in between. The CDR3 is 14 amino acids. CDR1 and CDR2 from the germline V gene are LGHDT and YNNKEL (reference sequence). CDR3 region: CASSPGDLQREQFF. Written as DNA, the CDR3 is TGTGCCAGCAGCCCGGGGGACCTGCAAAGGGAGCAGTTCTTC.

V and J are TRBV20-1 and TRBJ2-1; 10 bases map to TRBD2. This CDR3 is 14 amino acids long. The V and J ends lost 4 bases and 8 bases, in that order; junction bases with no gene match: 8. Germline lookup yields CDR1 DFQATT and CDR2 SNEGSKA (reference sequence). CDR3 sequence reads: CSANLAGAGHEQFF. CDR3 bases: TGCAGTGCTAACCTAGCGGGGGCTGGGCATGAGCAGTTCTTC.

There are a few counts of this clonotype. The chain couples TRBV7-2 to TRBJ1-6; no reliable D call. CDR1 and CDR2 (germline): SGHTA, FQGNSA. V was shortened by 1 base and J by 5 bases, with 12 bases between the two germline ends. The CDR3 consists of 16 residues. In DNA form, the CDR3 reads TGTGCCAGCAGCTTAGAGGGTTACAGTAATAATTCACCCCTCCACTTT. The encoded protein is CASSLEGYSNNSPLHF.

The chain joins TRBV3-1 to TRBJ2-1; 10 bases are a match to TRBD2. Germline V gives CDR1 LGHDT, CDR2 YNNKEL (reference sequence). The length of the CDR3 is 15 residues. V shed 4 bases and J 9 bases; nucleotides not matched to a gene: 9. CDR3 nucleotides: TGTGCCAGCAGCCCAGTAGCTAGCGGGAGATCTGAGCAGTTCTTC. Translating gives CASSPVASGRSEQFF.

V and J are TRBV4-2 and TRBJ2-1; TRBD2 agrees at 11 bases. The germline V gene encodes CDR1 LGHNA and CDR2 YNFKEQ. The CDR3 sequence is 16 residues long. The junction had 9 bases not matched to a gene; V was cut back by 1 base and J by 10 bases. CDR3 coding DNA: TGTGCCAGCAGCCAAGTACGGGCTAGCGGGAGGATCGAGCAGTTCTTC. Protein sequence: CASSQVRASGRIEQFF.